The table lists the clone carrying this T cell receptor beta chain with a few counts. This sample is drawn from a study of CD8+ T cells in alopecia areata. The treatment was: oral pan-JAK inhibitor, 5-10 mg twice daily. Researchers took lesional scalp punch biopsies and peripheral blood from people who were alopecia areata patients. CDR3 length: 14 residues. The V and J ends lost 5 bases and 8 bases respectively, with 16 bases between them. Germline loops: CDR1 SGHTA, CDR2 FQGNSA. RNA extraction was followed by reverse transcription into cDNA, which acted as the sequencing template. Profiling relied on immunoSEQ multiplex PCR, and the TCRdb table lists in-frame clones only, not all of them. This sample carries roughly 200,000 clones, roughly two fifths of them seen once, and the ten largest clones take roughly 2.6%.

The input for sequencing was CD4+ T cells sorted from blood, taken between weeks 36 and 40, from a patient treated with tofacitinib. The sequence was collected from a human donor with alopecia areata. The J gene is TRBJ2-1, the V gene TRBV7-2; TRBD2 might be the D (5 bases). CDR3 region: CASSPTRIGDEQFF. CDR3 sequence (DNA): TGTGCCAGCAGCCCAACTAGAATCGGCGATGAGCAGTTCTTC. Looking up the rest from reference TRBV7-2 and TRBJ2-1 gives the full variable domain: GAGVSQSPSNKVTEKGKDVELRCDPISGHTALYWYRQSLGQGLEFLIYFQGNSAPDKSGLPSDRFSAERTGGSVSTLTIQRTQQEDSAVYLCASSPTRIGDEQFFGPGTRLTVL.